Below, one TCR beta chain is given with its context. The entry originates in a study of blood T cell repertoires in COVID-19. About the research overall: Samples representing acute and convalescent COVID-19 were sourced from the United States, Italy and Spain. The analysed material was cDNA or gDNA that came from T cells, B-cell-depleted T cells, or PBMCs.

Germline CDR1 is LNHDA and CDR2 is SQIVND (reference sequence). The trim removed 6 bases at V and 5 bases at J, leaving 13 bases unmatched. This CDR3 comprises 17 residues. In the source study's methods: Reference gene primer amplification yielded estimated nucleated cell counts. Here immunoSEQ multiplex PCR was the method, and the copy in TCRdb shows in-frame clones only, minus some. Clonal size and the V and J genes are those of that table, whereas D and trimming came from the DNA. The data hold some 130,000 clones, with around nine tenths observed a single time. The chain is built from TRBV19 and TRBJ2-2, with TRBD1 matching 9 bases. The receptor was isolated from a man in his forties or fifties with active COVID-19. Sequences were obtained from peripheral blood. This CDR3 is CASRSGSGQGSTGELFF. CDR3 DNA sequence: TGTGCCAGTAGGTCTGGGTCCGGACAGGGGTCAACCGGGGAGCTGTTTTTT.